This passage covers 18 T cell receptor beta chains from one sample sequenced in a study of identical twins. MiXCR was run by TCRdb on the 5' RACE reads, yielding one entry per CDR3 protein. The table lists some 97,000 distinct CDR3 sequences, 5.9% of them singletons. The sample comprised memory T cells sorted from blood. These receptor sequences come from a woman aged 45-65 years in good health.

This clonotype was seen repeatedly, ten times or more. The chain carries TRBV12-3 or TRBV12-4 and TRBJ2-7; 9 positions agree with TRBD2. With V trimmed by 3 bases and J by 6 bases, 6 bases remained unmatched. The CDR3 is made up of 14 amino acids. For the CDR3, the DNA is TGTGCCAGCAGTTTTGGGGGACTAGCTGCCGAGCAGTACTTC. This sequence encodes CASSFGGLAAEQYF.

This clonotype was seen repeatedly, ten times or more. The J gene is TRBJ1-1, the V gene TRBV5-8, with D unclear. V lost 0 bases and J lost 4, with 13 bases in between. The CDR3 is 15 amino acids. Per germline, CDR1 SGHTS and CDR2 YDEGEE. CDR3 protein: CASSLVILRGTEAFF. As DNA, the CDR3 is TGTGCCAGCAGCTTGGTTATCTTACGGGGCACTGAAGCTTTCTTT. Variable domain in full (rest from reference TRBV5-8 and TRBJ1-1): EAGVTQSPTHLIKTRGQQATLRCSPISGHTSVYWYQQALGLGLQFLLWYDEGEERNRGNFPPRFSGRQFPNYSSELNVNALELEDSALYLCASSLVILRGTEAFFGQGTRLTVV.

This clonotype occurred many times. The CDR3 DNA reads TGTGCCAGTAGTCCTCACCAGGGCCTCTACGAGCAGTACTTC. It codes for CASSPHQGLYEQYF. The chain uses TRBV19 and TRBJ2-7, with a possible D match to TRBD1 (5 bases). Germline values: CDR1 LNHDA, CDR2 SQIVND (reference sequence). The CDR3 loop spans 14 amino acids. Between the trimmed V and J ends, which lost 5 bases and 3 bases, there was a span of 14 bases.

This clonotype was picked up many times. CDR3 bases: TGTGCCAGCTCACCAATGGCGATAGCGGGAAAAAGCTCCTACAATGAGCAGTTCTTC. Translating it yields CASSPMAIAGKSSYNEQFF. This rearrangement joins TRBV18 to TRBJ2-1; TRBD2 matches at 8 bases. CDR1 KGHSH and CDR2 LQKENI come from the germline V gene. V lost 2 bases and J lost 0; bases outside the gene matches: 12. CDR3 length equals 19 residues.

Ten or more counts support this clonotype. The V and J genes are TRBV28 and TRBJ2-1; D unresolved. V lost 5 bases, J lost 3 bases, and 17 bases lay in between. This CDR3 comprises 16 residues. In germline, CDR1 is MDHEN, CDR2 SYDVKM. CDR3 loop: CASSPPDLLNYNEQFF. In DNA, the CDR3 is TGTGCCAGCAGTCCTCCGGACCTCCTTAACTACAATGAGCAGTTCTTC.

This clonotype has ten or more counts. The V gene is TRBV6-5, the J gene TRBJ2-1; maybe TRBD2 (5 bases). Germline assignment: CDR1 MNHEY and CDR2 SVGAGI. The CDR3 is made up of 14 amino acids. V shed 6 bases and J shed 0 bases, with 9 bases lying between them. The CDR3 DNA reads TGTGCCAGCAGAGGTGAGGGCTCCTACAATGAGCAGTTCTTC. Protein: CASRGEGSYNEQFF.

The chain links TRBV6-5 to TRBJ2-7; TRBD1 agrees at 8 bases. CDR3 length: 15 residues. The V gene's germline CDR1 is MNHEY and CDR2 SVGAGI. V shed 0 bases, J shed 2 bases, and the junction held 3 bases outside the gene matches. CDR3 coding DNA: TGTGCCAGCAGTTACTCGGAGGACAGGGCCTACGAGCAGTACGTC. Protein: CASSYSEDRAYEQYV.

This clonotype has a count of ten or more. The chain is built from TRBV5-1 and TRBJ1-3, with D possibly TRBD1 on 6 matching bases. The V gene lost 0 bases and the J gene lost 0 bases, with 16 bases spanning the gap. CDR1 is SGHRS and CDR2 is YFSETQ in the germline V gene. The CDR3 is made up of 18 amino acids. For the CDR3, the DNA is TGCGCCAGCAGCTTGGACAGGGTCTACGCCAACTCTGGAAACACCATATATTTT. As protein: CASSLDRVYANSGNTIYF.

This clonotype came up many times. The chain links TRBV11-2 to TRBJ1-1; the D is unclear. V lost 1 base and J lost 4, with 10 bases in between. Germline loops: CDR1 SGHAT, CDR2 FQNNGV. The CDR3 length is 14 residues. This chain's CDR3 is CASSLVTGSTEAFF. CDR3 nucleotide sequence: TGTGCCAGCAGCTTAGTCACGGGGTCCACTGAAGCTTTCTTT.

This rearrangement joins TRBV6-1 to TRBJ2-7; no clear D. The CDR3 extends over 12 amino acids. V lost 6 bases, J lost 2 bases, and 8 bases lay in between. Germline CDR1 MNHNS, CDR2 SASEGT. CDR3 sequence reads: CASSPHTYEQYF. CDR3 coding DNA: TGTGCCAGCAGCCCGCATACCTACGAGCAGTACTTC.

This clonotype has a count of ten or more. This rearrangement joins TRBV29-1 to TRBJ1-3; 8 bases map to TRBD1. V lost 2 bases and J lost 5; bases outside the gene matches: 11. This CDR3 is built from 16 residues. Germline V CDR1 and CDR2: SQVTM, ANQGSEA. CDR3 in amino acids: CSVEISDRGVRNTIYF. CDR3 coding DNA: TGCAGCGTTGAAATATCCGACAGGGGAGTTAGAAACACCATATATTTT.

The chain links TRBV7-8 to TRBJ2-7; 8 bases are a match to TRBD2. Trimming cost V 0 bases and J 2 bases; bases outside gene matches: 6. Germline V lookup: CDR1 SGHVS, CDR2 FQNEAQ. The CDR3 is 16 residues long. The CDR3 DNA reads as TGTGCCAGCAGCTTAGCCCTAGGACTAGCCGCCTACGAGCAGTACTTC. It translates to CASSLALGLAAYEQYF.

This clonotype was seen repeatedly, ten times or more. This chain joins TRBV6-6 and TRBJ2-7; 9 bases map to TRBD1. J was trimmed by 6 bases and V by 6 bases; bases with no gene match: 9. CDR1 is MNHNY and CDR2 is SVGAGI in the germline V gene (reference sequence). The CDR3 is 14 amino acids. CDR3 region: CASRGDREGSEQYF. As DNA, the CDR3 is TGTGCCAGCAGGGGGGACAGGGAGGGGAGCGAGCAGTACTTC.

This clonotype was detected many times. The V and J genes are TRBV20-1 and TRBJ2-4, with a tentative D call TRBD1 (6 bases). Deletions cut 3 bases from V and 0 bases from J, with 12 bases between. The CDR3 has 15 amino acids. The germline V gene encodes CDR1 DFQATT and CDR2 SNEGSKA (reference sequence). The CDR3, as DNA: TGCAGTGCTAGTCGGGACACCTCAGCCAAAAACATTCAGTACTTC. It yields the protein CSASRDTSAKNIQYF.

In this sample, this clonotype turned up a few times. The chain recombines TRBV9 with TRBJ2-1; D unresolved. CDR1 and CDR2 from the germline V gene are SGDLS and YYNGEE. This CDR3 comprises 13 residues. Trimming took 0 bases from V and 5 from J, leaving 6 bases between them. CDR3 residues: CASSVEIHNEQFF. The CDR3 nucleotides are TGTGCCAGCAGCGTAGAGATACACAATGAGCAGTTCTTC.

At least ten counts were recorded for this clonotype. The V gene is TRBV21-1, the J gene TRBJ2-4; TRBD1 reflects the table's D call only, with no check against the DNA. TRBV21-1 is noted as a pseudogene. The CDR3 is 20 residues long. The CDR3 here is CASSKRNGTGGAGILNIQYF. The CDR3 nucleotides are TGTGCCAGCAGCAAACGTAATGGGACAGGGGGCGCAGGGATTCTCAACATTCAGTACTTC.

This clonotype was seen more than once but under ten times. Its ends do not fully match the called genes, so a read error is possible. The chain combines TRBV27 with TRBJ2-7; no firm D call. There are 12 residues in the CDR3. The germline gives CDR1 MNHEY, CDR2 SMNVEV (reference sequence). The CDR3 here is CASGLPVGEQYF. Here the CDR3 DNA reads TGTGCCAGCGGTTTGCCGGTCGGGGAGCAGTACTTC.

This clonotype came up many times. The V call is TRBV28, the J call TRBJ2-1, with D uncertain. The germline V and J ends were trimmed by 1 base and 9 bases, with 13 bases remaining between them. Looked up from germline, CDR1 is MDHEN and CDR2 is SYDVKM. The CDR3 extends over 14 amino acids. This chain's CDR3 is CASSLSPPRVEQFF. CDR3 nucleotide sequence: TGTGCCAGCAGTTTATCCCCCCCCCGGGTTGAGCAGTTCTTC.